This TCR beta chain was sequenced during a study of T-cell reconstitution after alpha-beta-depleted transplantation in children. The V gene's germline CDR1 is DFQATT and CDR2 SNEGSKA (reference sequence). This CDR3 spans 14 amino acids. The V gene lost 6 bases and the J gene lost 2 bases, with 14 bases spanning the gap. Unique molecular identifiers were used to barcode this TCRbeta library. TCRdb re-called the PCR reads through MiXCR, storing one row per CDR3 protein. The sample lists some 300,000 distinct CDR3 sequences, 10% occurring once. The TCR was taken from a human donor who donated a stem cell graft to a child with acute lymphoblastic leukemia. The specimen was PBMCs from the stem cell graft donor, collected from the stem cell graft. This chain joins TRBV20-1 and TRBJ1-5; a possible D gene is TRBD1 (5 bases). DNA for the CDR3: TGCAGTGCCACCCAGGACATACGCAATCAGCCCCAGCATTTT. Translated, it gives CSATQDIRNQPQHF.